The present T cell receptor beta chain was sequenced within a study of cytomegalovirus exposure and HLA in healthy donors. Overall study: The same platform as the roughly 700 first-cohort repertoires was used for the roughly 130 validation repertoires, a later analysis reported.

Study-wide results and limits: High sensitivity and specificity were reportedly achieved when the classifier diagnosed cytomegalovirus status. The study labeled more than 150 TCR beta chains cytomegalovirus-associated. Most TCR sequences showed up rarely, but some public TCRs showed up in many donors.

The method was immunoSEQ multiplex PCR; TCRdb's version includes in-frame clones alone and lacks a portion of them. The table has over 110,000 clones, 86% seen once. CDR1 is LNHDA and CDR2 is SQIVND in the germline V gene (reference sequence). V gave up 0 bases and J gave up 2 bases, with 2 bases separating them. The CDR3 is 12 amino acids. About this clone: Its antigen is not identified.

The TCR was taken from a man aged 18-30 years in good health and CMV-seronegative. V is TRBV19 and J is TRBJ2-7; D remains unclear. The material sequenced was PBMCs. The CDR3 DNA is TGTGCCAGTAGTATAGATACCTACGAGCAGTACTTC. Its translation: CASSIDTYEQYF.